This TCR beta chain was observed in a study of T cell responses to AZD1222 COVID-19 vaccine. General study points: White British donors predominated, females outnumbered males, and clonal diversity was possibly underestimated. It was only after the peak T cell response that any repertoires were sampled.

A remark on this clone: The antigen is unknown.

The V gene's germline CDR1 is SGHNT and CDR2 YENEEA. V gave up 1 base and J gave up 2 bases; unmatched junction bases: 2. The CDR3 has 14 residues. Measured with immunoSEQ multiplex PCR; TCRdb has only the in-frame clones, and not every one. The data hold some 140,000 clones, with about 88% observed a single time. V is TRBV11-3 and J is TRBJ2-7; 7 positions match TRBD2. The starting material was peripheral blood, obtained on day 0 of AZD1222 vaccination. The clonotype originates from an adult in good health. This CDR3 reads CASSLGGGTYEQYF. The CDR3 bases are TGTGCCAGCAGCTTAGGCGGGGGAACCTACGAGCAGTACTTC.